These 22 T cell receptor beta chains were all obtained from the same sample, sequenced in a study of T cells after somatic rescue of genetic block. Clones were read by immunoSEQ multiplex PCR, and TCRdb kept only the in-frame ones, dropping some. The repertoire has roughly 10,000 clones, around 70% of them found once; the top ten carry 20% to 25%. Sequencing was carried out using peripheral blood mononuclear cells (PBMCs). Receptor source: a boy aged 5 to 17.

The chain has TRBV9 and TRBJ2-2; 7 nucleotides agree with TRBD1. This CDR3 is 16 amino acids long. Trimming removed 1 base from V and 3 bases from J; junction bases left unmatched: 6. Looked up from germline, CDR1 is SGDLS and CDR2 is YYNGEE. The CDR3 here is CASSVPRQGDTGELFF. CDR3 DNA sequence: TGTGCCAGCAGCGTACCCCGACAGGGAGACACCGGGGAGCTGTTTTTT.

This clone was counted a single time. The gene calls are TRBV15 and TRBJ2-3; no firm D call. This CDR3 spans 12 amino acids. Trimming shortened V by 8 bases and J by 2 bases, and 8 bases separated the two germline ends. Germline values: CDR1 LNHNV, CDR2 YYDKDF (reference sequence). DNA for the CDR3: TGTGCCACCGGGCGGACCACAGATACGCAGTATTTT. Its protein is CATGRTTDTQYF.

This CDR3 is CASSLGTGYTGELFF. The CDR3 DNA reads TGTGCCAGCAGCTTAGGGACAGGGTACACCGGGGAGCTGTTTTTT. The chain employs TRBV7-9 and TRBJ2-2; 8 bases are a match to TRBD1. Germline-derived CDR1 and CDR2 are SEHNR and FQNEAQ (reference sequence). J was trimmed by 3 bases and V by 1 base; bases with no gene match: 1. The CDR3 spans 15 residues.

The rearrangement joins TRBV7-8 to TRBJ1-3, with D perhaps matching TRBD1 (6 bases). CDR1 is SGHVS, CDR2 FQNEAQ, per germline. The CDR3 runs 14 residues. V was trimmed by 5 bases and J by 2 bases, leaving 10 bases between them. CDR3 sequence (DNA): TGTGCCAGCAGCGTACAGGGTGCTGGAAACACCATATATTTT. Its translation is CASSVQGAGNTIYF.

The gene calls are TRBV5-1 and TRBJ2-7; 9 positions match TRBD2. The CDR3 runs to 16 residues. CDR1 and CDR2 from the germline V gene are SGHRS and YFSETQ. V shed 4 bases, J shed 3 bases, and the junction held 11 bases outside the gene matches. The CDR3 DNA reads as TGCGCCAGCAGCAACACTAGGACTAGCGCATACTACGAGCAGTACTTC. Translation gives CASSNTRTSAYYEQYF.

As for this clone: Relative to the germline gene, one junction end is altered; a read error may explain this. The chain combines TRBV2 with TRBJ2-7, with no clear D. Germline CDR1 reads SNHLY; CDR2 reads FYNNEI. The length of the CDR3 is 12 residues. Here the CDR3 reads CASSERQVLQHF. DNA for the CDR3: TGTGCCAGCAGTGAAAGGCAGGTTCTTCAACACTTC.

The J gene is TRBJ2-5, the V gene TRBV21-1; the table assigns TRBD2, which was not confirmed against the DNA. TRBV21-1 is marked as a pseudogene. The CDR3 loop spans 16 amino acids. The CDR3 protein is CASSTGGNGCQETQYF. The CDR3 region has the DNA TGTGCCAGCAGCACCGGGGGTAATGGGTGTCAAGAGACCCAGTACTTC.

The chain uses TRBV18 and TRBJ1-6, with 7 positions matching TRBD1. V lost 5 bases, J lost 9 bases, and 10 bases stayed unmatched. Germline CDR1 and CDR2: KGHSH and LQKENI. The CDR3 totals 15 residues. CDR3 in DNA: TGTGCCAGCTCATTGACAGGGAACAGGCCTTCACCCCTCCACTTT. Protein: CASSLTGNRPSPLHF.

V gene TRBV10-3 combines with J gene TRBJ2-1; 12 positions agree with TRBD2. There are 15 residues in the CDR3. Germline-derived CDR1 and CDR2 are ENHRY and SYGVKD. With 3 bases clipped from V and 7 bases from J, the junction kept 4 bases outside the gene matches. The CDR3 reads CAISESTSGRNEQFF. DNA for the CDR3: TGTGCCATCAGTGAAAGTACTAGCGGGAGGAATGAGCAGTTCTTC.

This sequence joins TRBV6-5 and TRBJ2-1; D is possibly TRBD1 or TRBD2 (5 bases each). V lost 2 bases, J lost 11 bases, and 7 bases lay in between. This CDR3 comprises 11 residues. Germline assignment: CDR1 MNHEY and CDR2 SVGAGI. CDR3 in DNA: TGTGCCAGCAGTTACGGGGGAAAGCAGTTCTTC. This gives the protein CASSYGGKQFF.

In its sample, this clone was seen a few times. The chain is built from TRBV6-6 and TRBJ2-4, with D possibly matching TRBD1 (6 bases). Germline V gene data show CDR1 as MNHNY and CDR2 as SVGAGI (reference sequence). V lost 4 bases and J lost 2, with 12 bases in between. The CDR3 spans 15 residues. CDR3 protein: CASSSYRETKNIQYF. The CDR3 bases are TGTGCCAGCAGTTCTTACAGGGAAACCAAAAACATTCAGTACTTC.

The CDR3 DNA sequence: TGTGCCAGCAGTCTCAGGGGAAACTATGGCTACACCTTC. Protein product: CASSLRGNYGYTF. The genes are TRBV27 and TRBJ1-2, with a possible D match to TRBD1 (6 bases). The V end was cut by 5 bases, the J end by 2 bases, with 9 bases between. This CDR3 comprises 13 residues. CDR1 and CDR2 (germline): MNHEY, SMNVEV (reference sequence).

The chain has TRBV6-1 and TRBJ2-1; 7 bases are shared with TRBD1. The trim removed 2 bases at V and 4 bases at J, leaving 8 bases unmatched. The CDR3 runs 16 residues. CDR1 is MNHNS, CDR2 SASEGT, per germline. The CDR3 region is CASSENIGQVYNEQFF. CDR3 in DNA: TGTGCCAGCAGTGAAAATATTGGACAGGTTTACAATGAGCAGTTCTTC.

This clone was recorded only once. This sequence joins TRBV28 and TRBJ2-5; D perhaps matches TRBD2 (5 bases). Trimming pared 1 base from V and 2 bases from J, leaving 17 bases between. The CDR3 runs to 17 residues. From germline, CDR1 is MDHEN and CDR2 SYDVKM. CDR3 amino acids: CASSLYPRKGAQETQYF. In DNA form, the CDR3 reads TGTGCCAGCAGTTTATACCCCAGGAAGGGAGCACAAGAGACCCAGTACTTC.

CDR3 nucleotides: TGTGCCAGCATCCCGTGGCAGGGGGGACTTTATGGCTACACCTTC. Its translation is CASIPWQGGLYGYTF. The V and J genes are TRBV28 and TRBJ1-2, with 7 bases aligning to TRBD1. The CDR3 is made up of 15 amino acids. Trimming at V came to 7 bases and at J to 5 bases, leaving 13 bases not matched to a gene. Germline V CDR1 and CDR2: MDHEN, SYDVKM.

The chain links TRBV10-2 to TRBJ1-2; 10 nucleotides agree with TRBD1. CDR3 length equals 15 residues. V lost 6 bases, J lost 2 bases, and 6 bases stayed unmatched. Germline values: CDR1 WSHSY, CDR2 SAAADI. The CDR3 sequence: CASRSTGGANYGYTF. The CDR3 DNA follows: TGCGCCAGCAGATCGACAGGGGGCGCAAACTATGGCTACACCTTC.

The chain has TRBV9 and TRBJ2-5; the match to TRBD2 covers 15 bases. Germline V gene sequence: CDR1 SGDLS, CDR2 YYNGEE. The junction had 2 bases not matched to a gene; V was cut back by 0 bases and J by 2 bases. The CDR3 contains 17 residues. CDR3 DNA: TGTGCCAGCAGCGTAGGGACTAGCGGGAGGGTTCAAGAGACCCAGTACTTC. It translates to CASSVGTSGRVQETQYF.

The V call is TRBV7-3, the J call TRBJ2-3; unclear D gene. This CDR3 spans 15 amino acids. Per germline, CDR1 SGHTA and CDR2 FQGTGA. With 1 base removed from V and 2 bases from J, the gap between germline ends came to 10 bases. The CDR3 DNA sequence: TGTGCCAGCAGCTTAAGTGGGATGATCACAGATACGCAGTATTTT. Its protein product is CASSLSGMITDTQYF.

This clone came up a few times. V usage is TRBV15 and J usage is TRBJ2-2, with D tentatively TRBD2 (5 bases). V lost 5 bases, J lost 3 bases, and 10 bases lay in between. Looked up from germline, CDR1 is LNHNV and CDR2 is YYDKDF (reference sequence). CDR3 size: 14 residues. DNA for the CDR3: TGTGCCACCAGCGAGCGGTGGGACACCGGGGAGCTGTTTTTT. Protein product: CATSERWDTGELFF.

V and J are TRBV27 and TRBJ2-1; D may correspond to TRBD1 or TRBD2 (5 bases each). The ends were cut back, 5 bases at V and 2 bases at J, with 13 bases in the middle. Germline-derived CDR1 and CDR2 are MNHEY and SMNVEV (reference sequence). The CDR3 spans 15 residues. CDR3 amino acids: CASSPRDRAYNEQFF. CDR3 coding DNA: TGTGCCAGCAGTCCCCGGGACCGAGCCTACAATGAGCAGTTCTTC.

The V and J genes are TRBV11-3 and TRBJ2-3, with 7 nucleotides matching TRBD2. CDR1 and CDR2 from the germline V gene are SGHNT and YENEEA. The CDR3 loop spans 16 amino acids. V lost 0 bases and J lost 1; bases outside the gene matches: 4. CDR3 in amino acids: CASSLEGGSGTDTQYF. The DNA of the CDR3 is TGTGCCAGCAGCTTAGAGGGAGGGTCTGGCACAGATACGCAGTATTTT.

This clone is labeled medium-sized. V usage is TRBV6-1 and J usage is TRBJ2-2; D is ambiguous. Germline values: CDR1 MNHNS, CDR2 SASEGT. V was trimmed by 2 bases and J by 1 base, leaving 8 bases between them. CDR3 length: 15 amino acids. The CDR3, as DNA: TGTGCCAGCAGTGAATCCGTTCTGAACACCGGGGAGCTGTTTTTT. This encodes CASSESVLNTGELFF.